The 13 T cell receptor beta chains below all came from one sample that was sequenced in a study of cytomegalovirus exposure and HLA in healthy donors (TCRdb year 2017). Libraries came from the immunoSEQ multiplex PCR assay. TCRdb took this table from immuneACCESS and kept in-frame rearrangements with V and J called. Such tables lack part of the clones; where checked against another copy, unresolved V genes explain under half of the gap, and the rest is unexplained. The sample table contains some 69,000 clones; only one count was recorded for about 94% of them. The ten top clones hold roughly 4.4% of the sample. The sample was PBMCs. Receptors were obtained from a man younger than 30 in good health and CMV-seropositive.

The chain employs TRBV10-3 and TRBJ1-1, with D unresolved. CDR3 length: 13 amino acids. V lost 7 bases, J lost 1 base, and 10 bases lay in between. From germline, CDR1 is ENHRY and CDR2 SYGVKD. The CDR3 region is CAIMGVGNTEAFF. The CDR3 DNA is TGTGCCATCATGGGCGTCGGGAACACTGAAGCTTTCTTT.

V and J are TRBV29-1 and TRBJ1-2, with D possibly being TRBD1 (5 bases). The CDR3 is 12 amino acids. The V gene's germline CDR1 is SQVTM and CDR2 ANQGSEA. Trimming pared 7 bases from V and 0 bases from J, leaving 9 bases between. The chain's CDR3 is CSDAGSNYGYTF. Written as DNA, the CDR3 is TGCAGCGATGCAGGGTCTAACTATGGCTACACCTTC.

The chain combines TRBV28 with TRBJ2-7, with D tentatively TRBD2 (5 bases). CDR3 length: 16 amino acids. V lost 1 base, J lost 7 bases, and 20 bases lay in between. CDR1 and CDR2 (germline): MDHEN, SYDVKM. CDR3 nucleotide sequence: TGTGCCAGCAGTTTATTCGGGATTCCCACCGAGGGTGAGCAGTACTTC. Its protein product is CASSLFGIPTEGEQYF.

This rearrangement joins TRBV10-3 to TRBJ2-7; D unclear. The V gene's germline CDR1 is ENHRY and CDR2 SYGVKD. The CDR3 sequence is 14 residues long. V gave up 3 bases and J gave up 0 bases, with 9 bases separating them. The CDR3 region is CAISELVSSYEQYF. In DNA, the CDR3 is TGTGCCATCAGTGAACTGGTAAGCTCCTACGAGCAGTACTTC.

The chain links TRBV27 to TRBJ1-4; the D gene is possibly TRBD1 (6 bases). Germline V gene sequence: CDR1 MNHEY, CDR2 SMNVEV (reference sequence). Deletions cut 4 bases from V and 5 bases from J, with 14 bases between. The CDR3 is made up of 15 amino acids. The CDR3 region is CASSYLQQGNEKLFF. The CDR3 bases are TGTGCCAGCAGTTACCTTCAACAGGGAAATGAAAAACTGTTTTTT.

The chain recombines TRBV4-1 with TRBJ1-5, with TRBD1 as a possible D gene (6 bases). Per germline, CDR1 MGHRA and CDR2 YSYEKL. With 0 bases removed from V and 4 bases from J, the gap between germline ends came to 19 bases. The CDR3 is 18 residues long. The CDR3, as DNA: TGCGCCAGCAGCCAAGACTCGGGGGGCCGGACCTTAAATCAGCCCCAGCATTTT. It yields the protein CASSQDSGGRTLNQPQHF.

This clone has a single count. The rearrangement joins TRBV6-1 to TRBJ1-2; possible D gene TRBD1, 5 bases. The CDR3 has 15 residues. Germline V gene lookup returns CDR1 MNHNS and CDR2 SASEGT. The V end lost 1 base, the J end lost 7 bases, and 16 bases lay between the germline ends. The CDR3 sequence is CASSEDVTRRGGYTF. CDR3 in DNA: TGTGCCAGCAGTGAAGATGTCACAAGGAGGGGTGGCTACACCTTC.

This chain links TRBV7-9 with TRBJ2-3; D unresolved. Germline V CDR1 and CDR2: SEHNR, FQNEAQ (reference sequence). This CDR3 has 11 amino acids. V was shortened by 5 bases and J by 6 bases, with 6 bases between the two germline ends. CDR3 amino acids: CASSRTDTQYF. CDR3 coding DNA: TGTGCCAGCAGCCGTACTGATACGCAGTATTTT.

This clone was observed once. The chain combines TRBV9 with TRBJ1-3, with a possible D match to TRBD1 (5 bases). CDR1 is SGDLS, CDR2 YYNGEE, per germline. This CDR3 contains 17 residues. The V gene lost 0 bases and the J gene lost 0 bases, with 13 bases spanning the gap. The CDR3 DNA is TGTGCCAGCAGCGTAGATGCAGGGCGCATCTCTGGAAACACCATATATTTT. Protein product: CASSVDAGRISGNTIYF.

The CDR3 coding sequence is TGTGCAGTAAAGACAGGGAGCTCCTATAATTCACCCCTCCACTTT. Its protein product is CAVKTGSSYNSPLHF. V gene TRBV27 combines with J gene TRBJ1-6; 7 nucleotides align to TRBD1. Germline CDR1 and CDR2: MNHEY and SMNVEV (reference sequence). This CDR3 spans 15 amino acids.

CDR3 sequence reads: CASSLLVAVEGLYEQYF. CDR3 nucleotides: TGCGCCAGCAGCTTGTTGGTAGCGGTCGAAGGGCTCTACGAGCAGTACTTC. The gene calls are TRBV5-1 and TRBJ2-7, with D possibly matching TRBD2 (6 bases). The CDR3 runs to 17 residues. Germline lookup yields CDR1 SGHRS and CDR2 YFSETQ. V was pared by 1 base and J by 3 bases, with 20 bases between.

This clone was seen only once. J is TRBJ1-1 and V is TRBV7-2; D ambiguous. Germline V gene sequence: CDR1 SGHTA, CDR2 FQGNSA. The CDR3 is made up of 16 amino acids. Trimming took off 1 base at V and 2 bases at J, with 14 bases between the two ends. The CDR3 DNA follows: TGTGCCAGCAGCTTAGACACGGGAGCATTAAACACTGAAGCTTTCTTT. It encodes CASSLDTGALNTEAFF.

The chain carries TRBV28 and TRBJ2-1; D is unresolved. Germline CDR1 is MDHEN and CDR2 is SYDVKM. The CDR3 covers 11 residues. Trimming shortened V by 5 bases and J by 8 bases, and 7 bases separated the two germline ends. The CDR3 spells CASSHSYEQFF. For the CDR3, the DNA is TGTGCCAGCAGTCACAGCTATGAGCAGTTCTTC.